The clone carrying this TCR beta chain was detected ten times or more. Unmatched junction bases numbered 3, after V lost 0 bases and J lost 2 bases. There are 15 residues in the CDR3. Germline V gene sequence: CDR1 KGHSH, CDR2 LQKENI. TCRdb analysed the 5' RACE reads with MiXCR anew, one entry per CDR3 protein. Seen here are roughly 15,000 distinct CDR3 sequences, under 20% observed once, and the top ten hold roughly 6.4%. This specimen comes from a study of spatial heterogeneity in lung cancer. Stated time point: blood at routine non-recurrence follow-up after resection. Unsorted tumor, nontumor lung tissue or cryopreserved PBMC supplied the whole RNA.

V is TRBV18 and J is TRBJ2-7, with 8 bases aligning to TRBD1. The receptor comes from a male donor with early-stage non-small cell lung cancer. Sequenced material: PBMCs, taken at follow-up. The chain's CDR3 is CASSPPGQAPYEQYF. Here the CDR3 DNA reads TGTGCCAGCTCACCACCGGGACAGGCACCCTACGAGCAGTACTTC.